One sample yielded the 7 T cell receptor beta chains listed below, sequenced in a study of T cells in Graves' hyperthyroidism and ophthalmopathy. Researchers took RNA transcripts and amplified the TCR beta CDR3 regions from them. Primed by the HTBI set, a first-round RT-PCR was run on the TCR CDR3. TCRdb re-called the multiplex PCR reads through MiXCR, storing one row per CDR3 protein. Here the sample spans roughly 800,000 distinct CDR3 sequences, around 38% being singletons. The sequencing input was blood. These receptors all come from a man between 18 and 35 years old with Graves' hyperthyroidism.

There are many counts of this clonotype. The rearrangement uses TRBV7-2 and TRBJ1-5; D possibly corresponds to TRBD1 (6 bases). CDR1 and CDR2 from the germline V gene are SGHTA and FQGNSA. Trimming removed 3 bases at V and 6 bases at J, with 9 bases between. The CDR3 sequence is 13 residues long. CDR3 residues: CASSFRGRQPQHF. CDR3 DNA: TGTGCCAGCAGCTTTCGGGGGCGTCAGCCCCAGCATTTT.

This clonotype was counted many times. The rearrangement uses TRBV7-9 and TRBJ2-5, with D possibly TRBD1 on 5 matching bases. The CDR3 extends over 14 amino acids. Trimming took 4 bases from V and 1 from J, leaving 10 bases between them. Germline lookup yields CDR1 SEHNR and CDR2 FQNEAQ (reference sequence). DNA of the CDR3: TGTGCCAGCAGCTACTCAGGGATCCAAGAGACCCAGTACTTC. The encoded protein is CASSYSGIQETQYF.

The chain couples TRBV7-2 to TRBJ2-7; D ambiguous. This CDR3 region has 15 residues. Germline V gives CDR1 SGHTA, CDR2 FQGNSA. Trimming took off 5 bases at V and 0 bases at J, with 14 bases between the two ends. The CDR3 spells CASSLLAMSSYEQYF. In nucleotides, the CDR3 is TGTGCCAGCAGCCTTCTGGCCATGAGCTCCTACGAGCAGTACTTC.

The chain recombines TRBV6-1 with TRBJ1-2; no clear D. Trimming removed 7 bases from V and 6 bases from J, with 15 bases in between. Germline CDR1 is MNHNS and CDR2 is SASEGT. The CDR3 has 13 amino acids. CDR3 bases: TGTGCCAGCACCGAAGGAGCTCTGGATGGCTACACCTTC. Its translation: CASTEGALDGYTF.

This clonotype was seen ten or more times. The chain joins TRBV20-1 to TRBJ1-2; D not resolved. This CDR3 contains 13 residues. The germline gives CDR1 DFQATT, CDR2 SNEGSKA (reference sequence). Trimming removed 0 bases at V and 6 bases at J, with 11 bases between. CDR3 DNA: TGCAGTGCTAGAGAGTGGGATCGAGATGGCTACACCTTC. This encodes CSAREWDRDGYTF.

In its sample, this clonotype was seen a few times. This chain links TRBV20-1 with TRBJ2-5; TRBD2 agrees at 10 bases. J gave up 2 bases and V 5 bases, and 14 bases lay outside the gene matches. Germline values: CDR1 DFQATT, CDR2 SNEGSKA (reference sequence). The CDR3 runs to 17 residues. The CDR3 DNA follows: TGCAGTGCTTCTACCTGGGGGACTAGCGTATCTCAAGAGACCCAGTACTTC. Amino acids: CSASTWGTSVSQETQYF.

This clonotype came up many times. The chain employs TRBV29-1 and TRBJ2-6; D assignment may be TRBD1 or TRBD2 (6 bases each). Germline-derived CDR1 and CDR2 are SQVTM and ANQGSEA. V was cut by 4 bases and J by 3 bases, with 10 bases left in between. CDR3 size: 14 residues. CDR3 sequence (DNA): TGCAGCGTTGCAGGGGAGGTTGGGGCCAACGTCCTGACTTTC. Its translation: CSVAGEVGANVLTF.